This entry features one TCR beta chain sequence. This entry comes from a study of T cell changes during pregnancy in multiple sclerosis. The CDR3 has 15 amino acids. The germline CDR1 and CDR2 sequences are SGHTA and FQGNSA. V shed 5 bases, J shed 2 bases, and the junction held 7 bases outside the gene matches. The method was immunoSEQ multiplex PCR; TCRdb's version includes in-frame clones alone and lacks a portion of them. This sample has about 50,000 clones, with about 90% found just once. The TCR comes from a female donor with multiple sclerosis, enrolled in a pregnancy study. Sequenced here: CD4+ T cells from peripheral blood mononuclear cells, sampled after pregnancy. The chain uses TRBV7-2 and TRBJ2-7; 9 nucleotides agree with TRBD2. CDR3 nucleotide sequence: TGTGCCAGCAGCCCCCGACAGCGGGGGGCCTACGAGCAGTACTTC. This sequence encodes CASSPRQRGAYEQYF.